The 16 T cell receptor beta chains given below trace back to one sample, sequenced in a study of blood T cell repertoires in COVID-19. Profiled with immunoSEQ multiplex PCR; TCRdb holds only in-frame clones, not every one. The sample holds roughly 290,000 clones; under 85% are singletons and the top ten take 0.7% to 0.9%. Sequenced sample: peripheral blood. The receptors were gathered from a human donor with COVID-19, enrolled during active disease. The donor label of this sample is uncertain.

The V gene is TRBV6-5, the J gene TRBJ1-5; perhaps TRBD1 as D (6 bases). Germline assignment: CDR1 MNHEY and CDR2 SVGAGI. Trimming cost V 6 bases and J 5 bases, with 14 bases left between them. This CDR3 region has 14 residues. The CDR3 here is CASRPGQSHQPQHF. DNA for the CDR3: TGTGCCAGCAGACCTGGACAGTCCCATCAGCCCCAGCATTTT.

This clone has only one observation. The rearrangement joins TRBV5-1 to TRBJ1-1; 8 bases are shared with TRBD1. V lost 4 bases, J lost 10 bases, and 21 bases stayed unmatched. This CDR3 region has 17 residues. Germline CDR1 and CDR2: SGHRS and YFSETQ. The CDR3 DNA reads TGCGCCAGCAGCCGGGATCCGGGACAGGCTTCTGGCACCGTAGCTTTCTTT. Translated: CASSRDPGQASGTVAFF. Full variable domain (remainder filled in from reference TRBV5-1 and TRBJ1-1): KAGVTQTPRYLIKTRGQQVTLSCSPISGHRSVSWYQQTPGQGLQFLFEYFSETQRNKGNFPGRFSGRQFSNSRSEMNVSTLELGDSALYLCASSRDPGQASGTVAFFGQGTRLTVV.

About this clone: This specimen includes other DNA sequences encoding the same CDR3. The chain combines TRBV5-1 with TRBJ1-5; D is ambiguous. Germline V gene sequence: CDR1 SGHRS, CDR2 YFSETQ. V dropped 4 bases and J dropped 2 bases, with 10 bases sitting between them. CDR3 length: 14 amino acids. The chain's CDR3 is CASSPRGGNQPQHF. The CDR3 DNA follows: TGCGCCAGCAGCCCCCGAGGCGGCAATCAGCCCCAGCATTTT.

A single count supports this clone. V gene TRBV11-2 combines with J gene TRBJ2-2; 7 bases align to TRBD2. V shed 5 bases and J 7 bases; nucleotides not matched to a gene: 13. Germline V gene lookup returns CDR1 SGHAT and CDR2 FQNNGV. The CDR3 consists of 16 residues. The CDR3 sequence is CASSPRRWEGGGELFF. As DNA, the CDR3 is TGTGCCAGCAGCCCCCGCAGGTGGGAGGGCGGCGGGGAGCTGTTTTTT. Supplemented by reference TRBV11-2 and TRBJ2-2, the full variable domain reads EAGVAQSPRYKIIEKRQSVAFWCNPISGHATLYWYQQILGQGPKLLIQFQNNGVVDDSQLPKDRFSAERLKGVDSTLKIQPAKLEDSAVYLCASSPRRWEGGGELFFGEGSRLTVL.

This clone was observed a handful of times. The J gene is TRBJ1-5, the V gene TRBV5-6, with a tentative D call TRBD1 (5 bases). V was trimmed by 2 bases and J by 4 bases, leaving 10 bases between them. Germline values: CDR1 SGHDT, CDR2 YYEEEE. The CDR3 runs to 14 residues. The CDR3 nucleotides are TGTGCCAGCAGCTTAGGGGTTCGGAATCAGCCCCAGCATTTT. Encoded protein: CASSLGVRNQPQHF.

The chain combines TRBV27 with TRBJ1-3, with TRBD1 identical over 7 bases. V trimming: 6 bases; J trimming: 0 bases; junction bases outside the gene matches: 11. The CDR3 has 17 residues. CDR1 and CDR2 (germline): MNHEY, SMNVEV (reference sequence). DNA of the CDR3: TGTGCCAGCAGGGCCTGGGGGACAGCGAGCTCTGGAAACACCATATATTTT. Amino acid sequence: CASRAWGTASSGNTIYF.

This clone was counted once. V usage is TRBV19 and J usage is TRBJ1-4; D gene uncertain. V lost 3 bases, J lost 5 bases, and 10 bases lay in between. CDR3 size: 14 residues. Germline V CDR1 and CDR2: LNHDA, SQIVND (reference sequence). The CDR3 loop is CASSISRSNEKLFF. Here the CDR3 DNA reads TGTGCCAGTAGTATTTCGAGGTCGAATGAAAAACTGTTTTTT.

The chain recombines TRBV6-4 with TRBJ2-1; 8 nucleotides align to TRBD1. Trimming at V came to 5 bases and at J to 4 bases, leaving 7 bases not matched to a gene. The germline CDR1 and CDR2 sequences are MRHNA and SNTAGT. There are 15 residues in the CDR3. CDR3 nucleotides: TGTGCCAGCAGTAACGACGGACAGGGATACAATGAGCAGTTCTTC. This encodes CASSNDGQGYNEQFF.

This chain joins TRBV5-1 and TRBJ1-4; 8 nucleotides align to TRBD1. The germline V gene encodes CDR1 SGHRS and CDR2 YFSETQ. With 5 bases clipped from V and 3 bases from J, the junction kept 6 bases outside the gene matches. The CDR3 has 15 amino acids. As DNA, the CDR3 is TGCGCCAGCAGTCAGACAGGGGCGTCTAATGAAAAACTGTTTTTT. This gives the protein CASSQTGASNEKLFF.

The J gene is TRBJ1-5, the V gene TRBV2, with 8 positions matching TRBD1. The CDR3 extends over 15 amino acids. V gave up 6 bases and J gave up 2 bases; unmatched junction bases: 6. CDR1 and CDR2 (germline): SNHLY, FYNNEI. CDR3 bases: TGTGCCAGCAGAGTATCGACAGGGGGCAATCAGCCCCAGCATTTT. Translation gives CASRVSTGGNQPQHF.

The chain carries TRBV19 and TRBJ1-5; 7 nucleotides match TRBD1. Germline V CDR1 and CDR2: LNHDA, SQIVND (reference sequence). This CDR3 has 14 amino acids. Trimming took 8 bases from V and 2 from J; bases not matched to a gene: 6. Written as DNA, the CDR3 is TGTGCCAGTGGGGGACAGTCACGCAATCAGCCCCAGCATTTT. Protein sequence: CASGGQSRNQPQHF.

The DNA of the CDR3 is TGTGCCAGCAGCTTAGGGGGGGTTAGACAGGGGCGCGGGCCGGACGCTGAAGCTTTCTTT. Translation gives CASSLGGVRQGRGPDAEAFF. This chain joins TRBV7-6 and TRBJ1-1; TRBD1 aligns across 8 bases. The CDR3 totals 20 residues. Germline lookup yields CDR1 SGHVS and CDR2 FNYEAQ. V dropped 1 base and J dropped 6; count of bases not matched to a gene: 22.

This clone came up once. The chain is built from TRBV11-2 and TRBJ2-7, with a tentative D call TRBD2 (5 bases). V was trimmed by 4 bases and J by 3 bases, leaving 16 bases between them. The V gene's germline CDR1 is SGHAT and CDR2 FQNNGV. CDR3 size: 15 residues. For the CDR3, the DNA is TGTGCCAGCAGCTCTGGGAGCGGAGAGTTCTACGAGCAGTACTTC. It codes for CASSSGSGEFYEQYF. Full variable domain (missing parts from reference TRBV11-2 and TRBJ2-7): EAGVAQSPRYKIIEKRQSVAFWCNPISGHATLYWYQQILGQGPKLLIQFQNNGVVDDSQLPKDRFSAERLKGVDSTLKIQPAKLEDSAVYLCASSSGSGEFYEQYFGPGTRLTVT.

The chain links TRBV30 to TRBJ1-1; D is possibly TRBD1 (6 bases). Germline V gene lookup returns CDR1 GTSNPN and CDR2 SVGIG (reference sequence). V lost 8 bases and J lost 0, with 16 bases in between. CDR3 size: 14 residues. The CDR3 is CAGSLDRLNTEAFF. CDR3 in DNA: TGTGCCGGAAGTCTCGACAGGTTGAACACTGAAGCTTTCTTT. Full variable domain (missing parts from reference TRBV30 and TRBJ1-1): SQTIHQWPATLVQPVGSPLSLECTVEGTSNPNLYWYRQAAGRGLQLLFYSVGIGQISSEVPQNLSASRPQDRQFILSSKKLLLSDSGFYLCAGSLDRLNTEAFFGQGTRLTVV.

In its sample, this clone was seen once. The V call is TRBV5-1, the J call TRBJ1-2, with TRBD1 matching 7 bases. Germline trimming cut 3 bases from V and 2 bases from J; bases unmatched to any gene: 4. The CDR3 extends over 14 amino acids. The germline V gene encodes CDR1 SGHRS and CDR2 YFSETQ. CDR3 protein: CASSSLQGNYGYTF. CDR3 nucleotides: TGCGCCAGCAGCTCCTTACAGGGGAACTATGGCTACACCTTC. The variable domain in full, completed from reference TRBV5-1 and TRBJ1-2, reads KAGVTQTPRYLIKTRGQQVTLSCSPISGHRSVSWYQQTPGQGLQFLFEYFSETQRNKGNFPGRFSGRQFSNSRSEMNVSTLELGDSALYLCASSSLQGNYGYTFGSGTRLTVV.

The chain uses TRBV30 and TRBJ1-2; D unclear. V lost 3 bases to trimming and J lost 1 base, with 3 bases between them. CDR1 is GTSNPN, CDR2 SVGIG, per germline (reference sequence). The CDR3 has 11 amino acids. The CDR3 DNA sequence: TGTGCCTGGAGCCTTAACTATGGCTACACCTTC. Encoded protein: CAWSLNYGYTF.